This T cell receptor beta chain was recorded in a study of CD8 T cells in Susac syndrome. CD8+ and CD4+ T cells were negatively isolated; TEMRA cells were FACS-enriched. RNA totalling roughly 0.45 to 1 ug underwent reverse transcription with random hexamers. It was immunoSEQ multiplex PCR that amplified TCR beta CDR3 across 54 Vbeta and 13 Jbeta. TCRdb re-called the immunoSEQ multiplex PCR reads through MiXCR, storing one row per CDR3 protein. The sample shows 200,000 or so distinct CDR3 sequences, roughly 95% of them seen only once. The CDR3 extends over 15 amino acids. Deletions cut 5 bases from V and 2 bases from J, with 19 bases between. Germline V lookup: CDR1 GTSNPN, CDR2 SVGIG (reference sequence).

The specimen sequenced was CD4+ T cells from PBMCs. This chain links TRBV30 with TRBJ2-7; tentatively, D is TRBD1 or TRBD2 (6 bases each). This TCR came from a human donor with multiple sclerosis. CDR3 amino acids: CAWAEGGTIPYEQYF. In DNA form, the CDR3 reads TGTGCCTGGGCGGAGGGGGGAACGATACCCTACGAGCAGTACTTC.